Here is one TCR beta chain with its context. The data belong to a study of blood T cell repertoires in COVID-19. Study details: In each case, the material was cDNA or gDNA derived from T cells, B-cell-depleted T cells, or PBMCs.

Trimming took 0 bases from V and 0 from J, leaving 13 bases between them. Germline loops: CDR1 LGHNA, CDR2 YSLEER. CDR3 length: 17 amino acids. TCRdb's copy holds only in-frame clones and misses some; the assay was immunoSEQ multiplex PCR. The data contain approximately 54,000 clones, roughly nine tenths of them singletons. The source of this sequence is a man in his fifties with acute or convalescent COVID-19. The chain is built from TRBV4-3 and TRBJ2-3, with D possibly matching TRBD2 (6 bases). Source material: peripheral blood. The CDR3 is CASSQDKERVSTDTQYF. The DNA for the CDR3 is TGCGCCAGCAGCCAAGATAAGGAGCGGGTAAGCACAGATACGCAGTATTTT.